Listed below are T cell receptor beta chains from one sample, sequenced in a study of response to subunit inactivated influenza vaccine. In TCRdb, the RT-PCR reads were re-called with MiXCR into one record per CDR3 protein. The data contain around 750,000 distinct CDR3 sequences, around 21% of them singletons. The starting material was PBMCs from blood, obtained about 5 days after vaccination. The receptors stem from a man between 50 and 59 years old who received an inactivated influenza vaccine. The CDR3 runs from the conserved cysteine through the conserved F or W. The D gene is left open where the match is weak. Size values are once, few and many counts, or a class for expanded clones, and some rows have none.

CDR3 length	clone size	J gene	V gene	D gene	CDR3 protein	CDR3 DNA
16	NA	TRBJ2-4	TRBV28	NA	CASSLSGYLGKNIQYF	TGTGCCAGCAGTTTGTCGGGGTACTTGGGCAAAAACATTCAGTACTTC
15	NA	TRBJ1-3	TRBV4-3	NA	CASSQDVGGADTIYF	TGCGCCAGCAGCCAAGATGTAGGGGGTGCGGACACCATATATTTT
13	NA	TRBJ2-2	TRBV7-2	TRBD2	CASTPGGAGELFF	TGTGCCAGCACCCCCGGGGGGGCCGGGGAGCTGTTTTTT
14	NA	TRBJ2-1	TRBV20-1	TRBD1	CSAPGQGASGEQFF	TGCAGTGCCCCCGGACAGGGGGCCTCAGGTGAGCAGTTCTTC
16	few	TRBJ2-1	TRBV7-6	TRBD2	CASSRPGLAGSNEQFF	TGTGCCAGCAGCCGCCCGGGACTAGCGGGGTCAAATGAGCAGTTCTTC
14	few	TRBJ2-5	TRBV18	NA	CASSRGGRQETQYF	TGTGCCAGCTCACGGGGGGGCCGACAAGAGACCCAGTACTTC
15	NA	TRBJ1-1	TRBV5-6	NA	CASSGVQDLGTEAFF	TGTGCCAGCAGCGGCGTACAGGATTTGGGCACTGAAGCTTTCTTT
15	few	TRBJ2-7	TRBV5-6	TRBD2	CASSLHPAGDYEQYF	TGTGCCAGCAGCTTGCATCCAGCGGGGGACTACGAGCAGTACTTC
13	NA	TRBJ2-7	TRBV6-6	NA	CANSYARGGEQYF	TGTGCCAACAGTTACGCAAGAGGAGGCGAGCAGTACTTC
15	NA	TRBJ1-2	TRBV11-2	NA	CASSLDSFGRNGYTF	TGTGCCAGCAGCTTAGACTCTTTTGGCCGGAATGGCTACACCTTC
15	many	TRBJ1-1	TRBV6-5	NA	CASSYSAASNTEAFF	TGTGCCAGCAGTTACTCGGCAGCTTCGAACACTGAAGCTTTCTTT
12	few	TRBJ2-5	TRBV20-1	NA	CSARQLEETQYF	TGCAGTGCTAGACAACTAGAAGAGACCCAGTACTTC
17	NA	TRBJ2-5	TRBV4-2	TRBD2	CASSPGGTSAQSETQYF	TGTGCCAGCAGCCCTGGAGGGACTAGCGCTCAAAGCGAGACCCAGTACTTC
12	many	TRBJ1-1	TRBV20-1	NA	CSASPGNTEAFF	TGCAGTGCTAGCCCTGGGAACACTGAAGCTTTCTTT
15	NA	TRBJ2-1	TRBV7-9	TRBD1	CASRGGTGVYNEQFF	TGTGCCAGCAGAGGCGGGACAGGGGTCTACAATGAGCAGTTCTTC
14	few	TRBJ1-1	TRBV3-1	TRBD1	CASSHRTGNTEAFF	TGTGCCAGCAGCCACAGGACAGGGAACACTGAAGCTTTCTTT
15	few	TRBJ2-7	TRBV7-2	NA	CASSLHGGGVYEQYF	TGTGCCAGCAGCTTGCATGGGGGAGGTGTCTACGAGCAGTACTTC
17	NA	TRBJ2-3	TRBV4-3	TRBD2	CASSQALLAGAADTQYF	TGCGCCAGCAGCCAAGCATTACTAGCGGGAGCGGCAGATACGCAGTATTTT
14	NA	TRBJ2-5	TRBV7-7	NA	CASSLGVSMETQYF	TGTGCTAGCAGCTTAGGAGTTAGCATGGAGACCCAGTACTTC